This T cell receptor (beta chain) comes out of a study of cytomegalovirus exposure and HLA in healthy donors. Turning to the study itself: Within the Caucasian-associated ancestry cluster were roughly 81% of the roughly 360 genotyped donors. Study findings and constraints: According to an earlier analysis, most TCR beta V segments yielded productive rearrangements about 87% or about 30% of the time. In a later analysis, the majority of CMV-associated beta chains seemingly showed HLA restriction.

A note on this clone: The antigen remains undetermined.

The PCR employed 60 Vbeta primers together with 13 Jbeta primers. This table comes from immunoSEQ multiplex PCR, and its TCRdb copy is limited to in-frame clones, with some not included. Altogether 150,000 or so clones are present, just under 75% being singletons, with the ten largest covering 1.5% to 2%. Germline V lookup: CDR1 MDHEN, CDR2 SYDVKM. The CDR3 totals 18 residues. Trimming took 3 bases from V and 0 from J, leaving 15 bases between them. Material for sequencing was PBMCs. This chain joins TRBV28 and TRBJ1-6; D remains ambiguous. This sequence originates from a woman aged 18-35 years in good health and CMV-seronegative. This chain's CDR3 is CASSFIPLSGSYNSPLHF. The DNA for the CDR3 is TGTGCCAGCAGTTTCATCCCGCTTAGTGGCTCCTATAATTCACCCCTCCACTTT.